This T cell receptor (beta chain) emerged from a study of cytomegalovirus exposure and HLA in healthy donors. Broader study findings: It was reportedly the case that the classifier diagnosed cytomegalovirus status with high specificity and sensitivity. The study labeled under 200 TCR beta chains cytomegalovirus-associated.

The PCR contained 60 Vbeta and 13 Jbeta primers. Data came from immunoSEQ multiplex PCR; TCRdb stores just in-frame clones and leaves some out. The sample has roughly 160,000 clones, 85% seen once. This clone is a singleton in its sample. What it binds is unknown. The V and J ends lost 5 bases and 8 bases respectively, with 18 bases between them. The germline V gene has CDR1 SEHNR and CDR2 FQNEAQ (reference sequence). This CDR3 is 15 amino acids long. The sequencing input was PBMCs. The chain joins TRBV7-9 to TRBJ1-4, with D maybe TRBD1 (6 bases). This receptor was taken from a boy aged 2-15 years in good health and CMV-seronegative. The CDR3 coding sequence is TGTGCCAGCAGCGGCCCGGACAGAAGTAGCGAAAAACTGTTTTTT. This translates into CASSGPDRSSEKLFF. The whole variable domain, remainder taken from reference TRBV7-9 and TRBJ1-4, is DTGVSQNPRHKITKRGQNVTFRCDPISEHNRLYWYRQTLGQGPEFLTYFQNEAQLEKSRLLSDRFSAERPKGSFSTLEIQRTEQGDSAMYLCASSGPDRSSEKLFFGSGTQLSVL.